The 17 T cell receptor beta chains in this list originate from one sample, sequenced in a study of response to subunit inactivated influenza vaccine. MiXCR, applied by TCRdb to the RT-PCR reads, yields one record per CDR3 protein. The sample records roughly 780,000 distinct CDR3 sequences, about 18% being singletons. The material sequenced was PBMCs from blood, taken around 5 days after vaccination. These receptors originate from a man aged 50 or older who received an inactivated influenza vaccine.

The genes are TRBV9 and TRBJ2-5; 8 nucleotides line up with TRBD1. Germline CDR1 SGDLS, CDR2 YYNGEE. This CDR3 contains 14 residues. With 2 bases clipped from V and 3 bases from J, the junction kept 3 bases outside the gene matches. CDR3 sequence reads: CASSVSGQEETQYF. The DNA of the CDR3 is TGTGCCAGCAGCGTCTCGGGACAGGAAGAGACCCAGTACTTC. The full variable domain, with the rest looked up from reference TRBV9 and TRBJ2-5, is DSGVTQTPKHLITATGQRVTLRCSPRSGDLSVYWYQQSLDQGLQFLIQYYNGEERAKGNILERFSAQQFPDLHSELNLSSLELGDSALYFCASSVSGQEETQYFGPGTRLLVL.

This clonotype has a handful of counts. V usage is TRBV30 and J usage is TRBJ2-7; D is uncertain. Trimming took off 2 bases at V and 4 bases at J, with 6 bases between the two ends. Germline V gives CDR1 GTSNPN, CDR2 SVGIG (reference sequence). The CDR3 is 11 residues long. Here the CDR3 reads CAWSPSYEQYF. For the CDR3, the DNA is TGTGCCTGGAGTCCGTCATACGAGCAGTACTTC.

In this sample, this clonotype turned up a few times. This chain links TRBV18 with TRBJ2-1; 7 bases map to TRBD2. V gave up 1 base and J gave up 2 bases; unmatched junction bases: 8. The CDR3 spans 17 residues. The germline gives CDR1 KGHSH, CDR2 LQKENI. The CDR3 DNA reads TGTGCCAGCTCACCACTGGGGTTAGCGGGTCCCTACAATGAGCAGTTCTTC. This sequence encodes CASSPLGLAGPYNEQFF.

The V call is TRBV10-2, the J call TRBJ1-5; D may be TRBD1 (5 bases). V was clipped by 7 bases and J by 7 bases, with 14 bases between them. Germline V gives CDR1 WSHSY, CDR2 SAAADI. CDR3 length: 13 residues. The CDR3 DNA is TGCGCCAGCACGGGGGGACCGGCCCAGCCCCAGCATTTT. Amino acid sequence: CASTGGPAQPQHF.

This clonotype was recorded only once. This may stem from a read error, because a much larger clone lies one nucleotide away. V usage is TRBV15 and J usage is TRBJ2-2, with D perhaps matching TRBD1 (6 bases). V was cut by 8 bases and J by 4 bases, with 14 bases left in between. The CDR3 has 14 residues. Germline assignment: CDR1 LNHNV and CDR2 YYDKDF (reference sequence). The CDR3 spells CATPGDISTGELFF. The CDR3 DNA reads TGTGCCACCCCAGGGGACATAAGCACCGGGGAGCTGTTTTTT.

This clonotype came up many times. The gene calls are TRBV4-3 and TRBJ2-7; D gene uncertain. There are 14 residues in the CDR3. CDR1 LGHNA and CDR2 YSLEER come from the germline V gene. V was trimmed by 6 bases and J by 4 bases, leaving 16 bases between them. CDR3 loop: CASSRGRHGYEQYF. CDR3 bases: TGCGCCAGCAGTCGCGGACGTCACGGATACGAGCAGTACTTC.

The rearrangement links TRBV7-3 to TRBJ2-5, with D tentatively TRBD2 (5 bases). The CDR3 has 15 residues. V gave up 5 bases and J gave up 0 bases, with 13 bases separating them. Germline lookup yields CDR1 SGHTA and CDR2 FQGTGA. CDR3: CASSQRAGHQETQYF. CDR3 nucleotide sequence: TGTGCCAGCAGCCAACGCGCGGGTCACCAAGAGACCCAGTACTTC. Supplemented by reference TRBV7-3 and TRBJ2-5, the full variable domain reads GAGVSQTPSNKVTEKGKYVELRCDPISGHTALYWYRQSLGQGPEFLIYFQGTGAADDSGLPNDRFFAVRPEGSVSTLKIQRTERGDSAVYLCASSQRAGHQETQYFGPGTRLLVL.

The chain employs TRBV29-1 and TRBJ2-7; possible D gene TRBD1, 5 bases. Germline assignment: CDR1 SQVTM and CDR2 ANQGSEA. V lost 4 bases and J lost 0, with 13 bases in between. The CDR3 has 14 residues. CDR3 nucleotides: TGCAGCGTTGGAAGGTTTGACAGCTCCTACGAGCAGTACTTC. Translated, it gives CSVGRFDSSYEQYF.

This clonotype was seen more than once but under ten times. This chain uses TRBV4-3 with TRBJ1-2; TRBD1 matches 7 bases. CDR3 length: 15 amino acids. V dropped 1 base and J dropped 2; count of bases not matched to a gene: 4. Germline V gene lookup returns CDR1 LGHNA and CDR2 YSLEER. In DNA, the CDR3 is TGCGCCAGCAGCCAAGCCGGGACAGCGAACTATGGCTACACCTTC. Its protein is CASSQAGTANYGYTF.

This clonotype showed up just a few times. The rearrangement links TRBV29-1 to TRBJ2-5, with D tentatively TRBD1 (6 bases). Germline V gene data show CDR1 as SQVTM and CDR2 as ANQGSEA. This CDR3 is built from 12 residues. V gave up 7 bases and J gave up 4 bases, with 13 bases separating them. The CDR3 bases are TGCAGCGCTTACAGGGTTGGAGAGACCCAGTACTTC. Protein sequence: CSAYRVGETQYF.

The chain carries TRBV28 and TRBJ1-2, with D unclear. The CDR3 covers 17 residues. Trimming removed 0 bases at V and 4 bases at J, with 18 bases between. Per the germline V gene, CDR1 is MDHEN and CDR2 is SYDVKM. CDR3 in DNA: TGTGCCAGCAGTTTATGGACCTCGGCGTTGTATAGCTATGGCTACACCTTC. Translated: CASSLWTSALYSYGYTF.

This clonotype was observed a handful of times. The CDR3 region is CSAGPTGGQSYNSPLHF. CDR3 DNA: TGCAGTGCTGGACCGACAGGGGGCCAATCCTATAATTCACCCCTCCACTTT. V gene TRBV20-1 combines with J gene TRBJ1-6; 10 positions agree with TRBD1. J gave up 1 base and V 5 bases, and 8 bases lay outside the gene matches. CDR3 size: 17 residues. The germline V gene has CDR1 DFQATT and CDR2 SNEGSKA (reference sequence).

This clonotype has more than one count but fewer than ten. The J gene is TRBJ2-6, the V gene TRBV5-4; TRBD1 aligns across 10 bases. The CDR3 contains 15 residues. CDR1 SGHNT and CDR2 YYREEE come from the germline V gene (reference sequence). After removal of 5 bases from V and 3 bases from J, the junction contained 2 bases not matched to a gene. The CDR3 sequence: CASRTGGNGANVLTF. In nucleotides, the CDR3 is TGTGCCAGCAGGACAGGGGGCAATGGGGCCAACGTCCTGACTTTC.

V is TRBV20-1 and J is TRBJ2-7; TRBD1 matches 12 bases. J gave up 3 bases and V 1 base, and 4 bases lay outside the gene matches. CDR1 and CDR2 from the germline V gene are DFQATT and SNEGSKA (reference sequence). The CDR3 has 15 residues. This chain's CDR3 is CSARAGTGGRYEQYF. The DNA for the CDR3 is TGCAGTGCTAGAGCCGGGACAGGGGGCCGCTACGAGCAGTACTTC.

This clonotype occurred a few times. In DNA form, the CDR3 reads TGTGCCAGTACGGGGCAGGGGGCGAGAGAGACCCAGTACTTC. It codes for CASTGQGARETQYF. The chain carries TRBV2 and TRBJ2-5, with 8 bases fitting TRBD1. J was trimmed by 4 bases and V by 9 bases; bases with no gene match: 10. This CDR3 is 14 amino acids long. Per the germline V gene, CDR1 is SNHLY and CDR2 is FYNNEI.

A few counts support this clonotype. The V and J genes are TRBV20-1 and TRBJ1-2; D not resolved. V was trimmed by 0 bases and J by 4 bases, leaving 9 bases between them. This CDR3 contains 13 residues. Germline CDR1 and CDR2: DFQATT and SNEGSKA (reference sequence). The CDR3 sequence: CSARDPLGYGYTF. CDR3 bases: TGCAGTGCTAGAGATCCCTTGGGCTATGGCTACACCTTC.

The chain recombines TRBV3-1 with TRBJ2-1; 7 nucleotides line up with TRBD2. The CDR3 totals 17 residues. Germline loops: CDR1 LGHDT, CDR2 YNNKEL (reference sequence). V shed 0 bases, J shed 6 bases, and the junction held 11 bases outside the gene matches. CDR3 nucleotide sequence: TGTGCCAGCAGCCAAGATAAGTGGGCTAGCGGAGCCAATGAGCAGTTCTTC. Translated: CASSQDKWASGANEQFF.